This T cell receptor beta chain came from a study of blood T cell repertoires in COVID-19. The wider study: Sample material is recorded as cDNA or gDNA derived from T cells, B-cell-depleted T cells, or PBMCs.

Assay used: immunoSEQ multiplex PCR; TCRdb lists only in-frame clones, some missing. The table lists under 250,000 clones, around 85% of them singletons, with over 7.5% in the top ten. The ends lost 4 bases at V and 2 bases at J; junction bases unmatched: 13. Germline CDR1 is LNHDA and CDR2 is SQIVND (reference sequence). The CDR3 has 17 amino acids. What was sequenced was PBMCs or T cells enriched from blood (not recorded which). The source of this sequence is a woman aged 50 to 60 with acute COVID-19. The V gene is TRBV19, the J gene TRBJ2-7; 8 bases are a match to TRBD1. CDR3 sequence (DNA): TGTGCCAGTAGTACCGCCGCCTCCGGGACAGGCCCCTACGAGCAGTACTTC. Translated: CASSTAASGTGPYEQYF.